The 7 T cell receptor beta chains given below trace back to one sample, sequenced in a study of cytomegalovirus exposure and HLA in healthy donors. The protocol was immunoSEQ multiplex PCR, while the TCRdb copy is restricted to in-frame clones and leaves out a portion. The top ten clones hold approximately 2.3% of a sample with tens of thousands of clones, around 94% of them seen once. Material: PBMCs. These receptors came from a man aged 18 to 29 in good health and CMV-seronegative.

This chain uses TRBV6-5 with TRBJ1-5; TRBD1 matches at 7 bases. V lost 6 bases and J lost 2; bases outside the gene matches: 4. Germline V gene data show CDR1 as MNHEY and CDR2 as SVGAGI. CDR3 size: 14 residues. CDR3 DNA sequence: TGTGCCAGCAGAACACAGGGGCGCAATCAGCCCCAGCATTTT. It encodes CASRTQGRNQPQHF.

The J gene is TRBJ2-7, the V gene TRBV28, with TRBD2 as a possible D gene (5 bases). The V end lost 4 bases, the J end lost 1 base, and 11 bases lay between the germline ends. This CDR3 has 14 residues. Per the germline V gene, CDR1 is MDHEN and CDR2 is SYDVKM. The DNA of the CDR3 is TGTGCCAGCAGTTCCCGGACTCCTTCCTACGAGCAGTACTTC. Its protein is CASSSRTPSYEQYF. Combining the CDR3 with reference TRBV28 and TRBJ2-7 gives the whole variable domain DVKVTQSSRYLVKRTGEKVFLECVQDMDHENMFWYRQDPGLGLRLIYFSYDVKMKEKGDIPEGYSVSREKKERFSLILESASTNQTSMYLCASSSRTPSYEQYFGPGTRLTVT.

The rearrangement links TRBV6-1 to TRBJ2-7, with D maybe TRBD1 (6 bases). The CDR3 is 14 amino acids. In germline, CDR1 is MNHNS, CDR2 SASEGT. Trimming shortened V by 5 bases and J by 4 bases, and 15 bases separated the two germline ends. For the CDR3, the DNA is TGTGCCAGCAGTCCCACCCGGACAGCTTACGAGCAGTACTTC. Translating gives CASSPTRTAYEQYF.

CDR3 sequence: CAWSVRLAGGVKTGELFF. The CDR3, as DNA: TGTGCCTGGAGTGTACGACTAGCGGGAGGGGTGAAAACCGGGGAGCTGTTTTTT. This chain connects TRBV30 to TRBJ2-2, with 14 bases fitting TRBD2. CDR1 and CDR2 from the germline V gene are GTSNPN and SVGIG (reference sequence). Losses at the gene ends were 0 bases for V and 5 bases for J; bases not matched to a gene: 8. The length of the CDR3 is 18 residues.

This chain connects TRBV15 to TRBJ2-1, with 13 bases identical to TRBD2. The V gene end was trimmed by 1 base and the J gene end by 6 bases; junction bases not matched to a gene: 3. Germline V gene data show CDR1 as LNHNV and CDR2 as YYDKDF (reference sequence). This CDR3 contains 16 residues. This CDR3 is CATSRGGLAGANEQFF. The DNA of the CDR3 is TGTGCCACCAGCAGAGGTGGACTAGCGGGAGCCAATGAGCAGTTCTTC. Supplemented by reference TRBV15 and TRBJ2-1, the full variable domain reads DAMVIQNPRYQVTQFGKPVTLSCSQTLNHNVMYWYQQKSSQAPKLLFHYYDKDFNNEADTPDNFQSRRPNTSFCFLDIRSPGLGDTAMYLCATSRGGLAGANEQFFGPGTRLTVL.

This chain connects TRBV7-9 to TRBJ1-3, with D hard to call. With 2 bases removed from V and 0 bases from J, the gap between germline ends came to 14 bases. The CDR3 spans 17 residues. CDR1 SEHNR and CDR2 FQNEAQ come from the germline V gene (reference sequence). The CDR3 DNA follows: TGTGCCAGCAGCTTATCATCGGGTGACCTCTCTGGAAACACCATATATTTT. Protein product: CASSLSSGDLSGNTIYF.

The DNA for the CDR3 is TGTGCCAGCAGTTACTCAAGCGGGGTCTCTTCCTACGAGCAGTACTTC. This sequence encodes CASSYSSGVSSYEQYF. The gene calls are TRBV6-5 and TRBJ2-7; 7 bases agree with TRBD2. There are 16 residues in the CDR3. Losses at the gene ends were 0 bases for V and 1 base for J; bases not matched to a gene: 6. Germline loops: CDR1 MNHEY, CDR2 SVGAGI.